These T cell receptor beta chains were read from a single sample in a study of preoperative IRX-2 immunotherapy in early breast cancer. Clones were read by immunoSEQ multiplex PCR, and TCRdb kept only the in-frame ones, dropping some. Among tens of thousands of clones listed, 90% were seen once. Sample collection was performed from a patient treated with IRX-2 immunotherapy. The receptors were sampled from a human donor with breast cancer. The CDR3 runs from the conserved cysteine through the conserved F or W. The order of the fields is CDR3 length, V gene, J gene, clone size, D gene, CDR3 protein, CDR3 DNA. D genes are given only for firm matches. Size tells how often a clone was seen (once, few, many) or the class of an expanded clone, and some rows leave it out.

>14|TRBV19|TRBJ1-1|.|TRBD1
CASSLGGWDTEAFF
TGTGCCAGTAGCCTAGGGGGCTGGGACACTGAAGCTTTCTTT
>14|TRBV10-2|TRBJ1-3|.|.
CASRDRSSGNTIYF
TGCGCCAGCAGGGACCGCAGCTCTGGAAACACCATATATTTT
>13|TRBV30|TRBJ1-3|once|.
CAWSPTGGNTIYF
TGTGCCTGGAGTCCGACTGGTGGAAACACCATATATTTT
>11|TRBV20-1|TRBJ2-7|.|.
CSAKSSYEQYF
TGCAGTGCCAAGTCCTCCTACGAGCAGTACTTC
>15|TRBV28|TRBJ1-1|.|TRBD1
CASSFLDRVNTEAFF
TGTGCCAGCAGTTTTCTCGACAGGGTGAACACTGAAGCTTTCTTT
>16|TRBV7-9|TRBJ1-1|.|TRBD1
CASSLGQGMEGTEAFF
TGTGCCAGCAGCTTAGGACAGGGAATGGAGGGCACTGAAGCTTTCTTT
>16|TRBV7-2|TRBJ2-7|.|TRBD1
CASSRDSRLSSYEQYF
TGTGCCAGCAGCCGGGACAGCCGATTGAGCTCCTACGAGCAGTACTTC
>14|TRBV5-4|TRBJ2-3|.|.
CASSLEGSTDTQYF
TGTGCCAGCAGCTTGGAGGGGAGCACAGATACGCAGTATTTT
>14|TRBV11-2|TRBJ1-3|.|.
CASSLAGSLNTIYF
TGTGCCAGCAGCTTAGCGGGCAGCCTAAACACCATATATTTT
>11|TRBV30|TRBJ1-2|.|.
CAWSSAYGYTF
TGTGCCTGGAGTAGCGCCTATGGCTACACCTTC
>15|TRBV5-1|TRBJ2-7|once|.
CASSLGLGPSYEQYF
TGCGCCAGCAGCTTGGGACTAGGCCCCTCCTACGAGCAGTACTTC
>14|TRBV29-1|TRBJ2-7|.|.
CSVELGSSSYEQYF
TGCAGCGTTGAGTTGGGGTCCTCCTCCTACGAGCAGTACTTC
>13|TRBV10-3|TRBJ1-2|once|.
CAITTEPNYGYTF
TGTGCCATCACGACAGAACCCAACTATGGCTACACCTTC
>16|TRBV4-1|TRBJ1-2|once|.
CASSPVEGFLNYGYTF
TGCGCCAGCAGCCCGGTTGAGGGTTTCCTTAACTATGGCTACACCTTC
>16|TRBV5-6|TRBJ2-2|.|TRBD2
CASSFGLAGKTGELFF
TGTGCCAGCAGCTTCGGACTAGCGGGTAAAACCGGGGAGCTGTTTTTT
>15|TRBV5-4|TRBJ1-3|.|.
CASSLWADSGNTIYF
TGTGCCAGCAGCTTGTGGGCGGACTCTGGAAACACCATATATTTT
>12|TRBV11-2|TRBJ2-7|.|.
CASSLRSYEQYF
TGTGCCAGCAGCTTACGCTCCTACGAGCAGTACTTC